This TCR beta chain is drawn from a study of breast tumors, draining lymph nodes, adjacent tissues. Breast cancer patients provided tissue from their axillary draining lymph nodes. TCRdb reprocessed the multiplex PCR reads via MiXCR and lists one record per CDR3 protein. Counted here are 80,000 to 130,000 distinct CDR3 sequences, around 21% occurring once; the ten biggest clones make up 1% to 1.5%. CDR1 and CDR2 from the germline V gene are DFQATT and SNEGSKA (reference sequence). The CDR3 covers 13 residues. V was cut by 5 bases and J by 8 bases, with 18 bases left in between. This clonotype was picked up many times.

The receptor comes from a female donor with breast cancer. Some clones in this sample may be carry-over from other donors' samples. The genes are TRBV20-1 and TRBJ1-2, with D possibly matching TRBD1 (5 bases). Source material: axillary lymph node tissue. As DNA, the CDR3 is TGCAGTGCTGCCCAGGGTAATCTTGGCGGCTACACCTTC. This gives the protein CSAAQGNLGGYTF.